Listed below are T cell receptor beta chains from one sample, sequenced in a study of blood T cell repertoires in COVID-19. Some clones are missing from TCRdb's copy, which holds only in-frame ones; the method was immunoSEQ multiplex PCR. This sample has about 480,000 clones; approximately 87% occur once, and the top ten carry 1.5% to 2%. Material: PBMCs or T cells enriched from blood (not recorded which). The receptor set was obtained from a woman aged 40-49 years who had recovered from COVID-19. The CDR3 runs from the conserved cysteine through the conserved F or W. The D gene is left open where the match is weak. A clone size is listed for some rows: how often the clone was seen (once, few, many), or a class if it is expanded.

j_call: TRBJ2-1; v_call: TRBV7-8; clone_size: .; d_call: TRBD1; cdr3_aa: CASNEEQGFHNEQFF; cdr3_nt: TGTGCCAGCAACGAGGAACAGGGGTTCCACAATGAGCAGTTCTTC
j_call: TRBJ1-3; v_call: TRBV10-1; clone_size: .; d_call: TRBD1; cdr3_aa: CASSDPKGADGNTIYF; cdr3_nt: TGCGCCAGCAGTGATCCTAAGGGGGCTGATGGAAACACCATATATTTT
j_call: TRBJ2-7; v_call: TRBV18; clone_size: .; d_call: TRBD2; cdr3_aa: CASSPSGTSGRAYEQYF; cdr3_nt: TGTGCCAGCTCACCATCGGGGACTAGCGGGAGGGCCTACGAGCAGTACTTC
j_call: TRBJ2-5; v_call: TRBV24-1; clone_size: .; d_call: .; cdr3_aa: CATSEGDWKGETQYF; cdr3_nt: TGTGCCACCAGTGAGGGAGACTGGAAGGGAGAGACCCAGTACTTC
j_call: TRBJ2-1; v_call: TRBV5-1; clone_size: .; d_call: TRBD2; cdr3_aa: CASSLAPSGSGDNEQFF; cdr3_nt: TGCGCCAGCAGCTTGGCGCCTAGCGGGAGTGGTGACAATGAGCAGTTCTTC
j_call: TRBJ1-5; v_call: TRBV6-1; clone_size: .; d_call: .; cdr3_aa: CASSDTGFGNQPQHF; cdr3_nt: TGTGCCAGCAGTGATACAGGGTTTGGCAATCAGCCCCAGCATTTT
j_call: TRBJ1-2; v_call: TRBV4-1; clone_size: .; d_call: .; cdr3_aa: CASSQGDTGAYGYTF; cdr3_nt: TGCGCCAGCAGCCAAGGGGACACAGGAGCCTATGGCTACACCTTC
j_call: TRBJ1-1; v_call: TRBV27; clone_size: .; d_call: .; cdr3_aa: CASSVLRGGTEAFF; cdr3_nt: TGTGCCAGCTCCGTCCTTCGGGGGGGCACTGAAGCTTTCTTT
j_call: TRBJ2-1; v_call: TRBV5-1; clone_size: .; d_call: .; cdr3_aa: CASSPGTSNEQFF; cdr3_nt: TGCGCCAGCAGCCCCGGGACAAGCAATGAGCAGTTCTTC
j_call: TRBJ1-2; v_call: TRBV25-1; clone_size: .; d_call: .; cdr3_aa: CASTSPRGDGYTF; cdr3_nt: TGTGCCAGCACCTCACCCCGGGGAGATGGCTACACCTTC
j_call: TRBJ1-1; v_call: TRBV7-2; clone_size: .; d_call: TRBD1; cdr3_aa: CASSFRTGQLNTEAFF; cdr3_nt: TGTGCCAGCAGCTTTCGGACAGGGCAACTAAACACTGAAGCTTTCTTT
j_call: TRBJ2-6; v_call: TRBV24-1; clone_size: few; d_call: .; cdr3_aa: CATSDSGSWANVLTF; cdr3_nt: TGTGCCACCAGTGATTCGGGTAGTTGGGCCAACGTCCTGACTTTC
j_call: TRBJ2-1; v_call: TRBV5-1; clone_size: .; d_call: .; cdr3_aa: CASSLAGVRENLYNEQFF; cdr3_nt: TGCGCCAGCAGCTTGGCCGGAGTCAGGGAAAACCTCTACAATGAGCAGTTCTTC
j_call: TRBJ1-2; v_call: TRBV27; clone_size: .; d_call: .; cdr3_aa: CASRRVSSLPGYGYTF; cdr3_nt: TGTGCCAGCAGGCGAGTCTCTTCACTGCCGGGGTATGGCTACACCTTC